This TCR beta chain was sequenced for a study of blood T cell repertoires in COVID-19 (dated by TCRdb to 2019 to 2021). Concerning the study at large: Samples covering the acute and convalescent phases of COVID-19 were provided by collaborators in the United States, Italy and Spain. The material from the prospective study consisted of cDNA or gDNA derived from T cells, B-cell-depleted T cells, or PBMCs. Subjects who had been exposed to COVID-19, were actively infected with it, or had recovered from it provided the deeply sampled blood TCRbeta repertoires that made up the dataset. A freely available public database, intended as a resource for researchers studying the immune response to SARS-CoV-2, is where the repertoires were released. Samples came from the ongoing ImmuneRACE study (first 160 participants) plus 1,254 subjects from 6 global collaborators. A de-identified subject ID, COVID-19 status, age in years and sex were almost always included in the sample metadata. Where available, HLA class I and class II types were taken from metadata supplied by the sample provider and were not determined by assay-based typing. Broader findings and caveats from the paper: How much clinical and demographic metadata was included differed by source and by participant, and the metadata was provided uncurated.

The immunoSEQ Assay, a bias-controlled multiplex PCR, was used to amplify TCRbeta CDR3 regions from genomic DNA. Under the source paper's analysis protocol: Nucleated cell counts per sample were estimated from amplification of reference gene primers within the assay. To quantify the absolute abundance of each unique TCRbeta CDR3 rearrangement, sequence reads were collapsed and filtered. For each sample, productive Simpson clonality was calculated as the square root of Simpson's diversity index over productive rearrangements. This is the immuneACCESS table as TCRdb keeps it, with only in-frame sequences that have V and J called. A part of the clones is gone; compared with another copy, unresolved V genes explain less than half, and the rest is unexplained. V and J calls and clone size follow that table, whereas D and trimming were derived from the DNA. The sample profile shows about 480,000 clones; approximately 88% of them were found once. The top ten clones comprise about 2% of the sample.

There are 17 amino acids in the CDR3, from cysteine to phenylalanine inclusive. The sequence is cut down to CDR3 DNA, 51 bases in frame from base 1. V and J are trimmed by 3 bases and 6 bases, and the gene matches miss 13 bases of the junction. As encoded in the germline V gene, CDR1 is MGHRA while CDR2 is YSYEKL. Participants in the prospective study were enrolled through a virtual design, were aged about 18 to 100 years, and lived in fewer than 30 United States geographic areas. In the prospective study, participants were assigned to cohorts based on the clinical history participants reported in a screening survey and a study questionnaire. Recovered participants in ImmuneRACE Cohort 3 were defined as having two consecutive negative NP/OP PCR tests, clearance from a healthcare professional, or resolution of symptoms. Each participant in the prospective study had whole blood, serum and a nasopharyngeal or oropharyngeal swab collected by mobile phlebotomists. Participants in the prospective study had the option to provide additional blood draws and questionnaires over a roughly 2-month period. Before DNA extraction, blood samples from the prospective study were shipped at room temperature or frozen.

This clone was picked up one time. Its antigen target is currently unknown. No clone much larger than this one lies a single base away; base qualities are absent. Sequencing was performed on PBMCs or T cells enriched from blood (not recorded which). The TCR comes from a woman aged 40 to 50 who had recovered from COVID-19. The chain was built from TRBV4-1 and TRBJ1-4, with 7 bases in between that match TRBD1. In nucleotide form, the sequence is TGCGCCAGCAGCCAGGGTACAATACAGGGGTCCTATGAAAAACTGTTTTTT. Protein translation: CASSQGTIQGSYEKLFF.